A single sample is the source of the 20 T cell receptor beta chains below, sequenced in a study of cytomegalovirus exposure and HLA in healthy donors. The PCR contained 60 Vbeta and 13 Jbeta primers. TCRdb's copy holds only in-frame clones and misses some; the assay was immunoSEQ multiplex PCR. The sample comprises about 140,000 clones, roughly 80% of which are singletons, and more than 0.75% rests with the top ten. The sequenced sample was PBMCs. These receptors were taken from a man in his late teens or twenties in good health and CMV-seronegative.

The chain uses TRBV7-2 and TRBJ1-2, with D maybe TRBD1 (5 bases). Trimming stripped 5 bases from V and 3 bases from J, with 16 bases between. This CDR3 comprises 15 residues. CDR1 SGHTA and CDR2 FQGNSA come from the germline V gene. The CDR3 is CASSPDLGRYYGYTF. CDR3 coding DNA: TGTGCCAGCAGCCCCGACCTGGGGCGATACTATGGCTACACCTTC.

The chain uses TRBV14 and TRBJ1-1, with 7 bases fitting TRBD1. The CDR3 is 14 amino acids. Unmatched junction bases numbered 2, after V lost 0 bases and J lost 4 bases. Germline V CDR1 and CDR2: SGHDN, FVKESK. The CDR3 sequence is CASSQETGITEAFF. The CDR3 DNA reads TGTGCCAGCAGCCAAGAGACAGGGATCACTGAAGCTTTCTTT.

This clone was observed a few times. The rearrangement links TRBV11-2 to TRBJ2-3; possibly TRBD2 for D (5 bases). Trimming cost V 1 base and J 5 bases, with 7 bases left between them. Germline V gives CDR1 SGHAT, CDR2 FQNNGV. This CDR3 spans 13 amino acids. The CDR3 region has the DNA TGTGCCAGCAGCTTAGGGGCGGGAGATACGCAGTATTTT. This sequence encodes CASSLGAGDTQYF.

This sequence joins TRBV7-9 and TRBJ2-5; tentatively, D is TRBD2 (5 bases). With 6 bases removed from V and 4 bases from J, the gap between germline ends came to 9 bases. Germline V CDR1 and CDR2: SEHNR, FQNEAQ (reference sequence). The CDR3 is made up of 12 amino acids. CDR3 DNA: TGTGCCAGCAGTGCAAGCGGAGAGACCCAGTACTTC. Protein product: CASSASGETQYF.

This clone was detected a few times. The V and J genes are TRBV6-6 and TRBJ1-6, with TRBD1 identical over 9 bases. J gave up 5 bases and V 6 bases, and 5 bases lay outside the gene matches. The CDR3 sequence is 15 residues long. The germline V gene encodes CDR1 MNHNY and CDR2 SVGAGI (reference sequence). CDR3 loop: CASRKGQGNNSPLHF. For the CDR3, the DNA is TGTGCCAGCAGGAAGGGACAGGGAAATAATTCACCCCTCCACTTT.

V usage is TRBV7-6 and J usage is TRBJ1-1, with D possibly TRBD1 on 5 matching bases. Germline CDR1 reads SGHVS; CDR2 reads FNYEAQ. V lost 8 bases to trimming and J lost 0 bases, with 10 bases between them. CDR3 length: 13 residues. CDR3 residues: CASGAGMNTEAFF. CDR3 DNA sequence: TGTGCCAGCGGGGCAGGCATGAACACTGAAGCTTTCTTT. The full variable domain, its missing parts supplied by reference TRBV7-6 and TRBJ1-1, is GAGVSQSPRYKVTKRGQDVALRCDPISGHVSLYWYRQALGQGPEFLTYFNYEAQQDKSGLPNDRFSAERPEGSISTLTIQRTEQRDSAMYRCASGAGMNTEAFFGQGTRLTVV.

The rearrangement uses TRBV19 and TRBJ2-7; TRBD1 is a possible D gene (5 bases). The germline CDR1 and CDR2 sequences are LNHDA and SQIVND (reference sequence). This CDR3 comprises 11 residues. V lost 6 bases, J lost 4 bases, and 7 bases lay in between. CDR3: CASRGAYEQYF. The CDR3 region has the DNA TGTGCCAGTAGAGGGGCGTACGAGCAGTACTTC. Using reference TRBV19 and TRBJ2-7 for the parts outside the CDR3, the full variable domain is DGGITQSPKYLFRKEGQNVTLSCEQNLNHDAMYWYRQDPGQGLRLIYYSQIVNDFQKGDIAEGYSVSREKKESFPLTVTSAQKNPTAFYLCASRGAYEQYFGPGTRLTVT.

The chain links TRBV9 to TRBJ2-3; 10 bases are a match to TRBD1. V shed 3 bases, J shed 6 bases, and the junction held 7 bases outside the gene matches. CDR3 length equals 15 residues. Per the germline V gene, CDR1 is SGDLS and CDR2 is YYNGEE. Here the CDR3 reads CASSGGQGYADTQYF. The CDR3 DNA follows: TGTGCCAGCAGCGGGGGACAGGGGTACGCGGATACGCAGTATTTT.

This chain joins TRBV2 and TRBJ1-2, with D possibly TRBD1 on 5 matching bases. Looked up from germline, CDR1 is SNHLY and CDR2 is FYNNEI. The CDR3 runs to 11 residues. Trimming cost V 9 bases and J 2 bases, with 7 bases left between them. The CDR3 DNA is TGTGCCAGACAGGCGAACTATGGCTACACCTTC. As protein: CARQANYGYTF.

This chain links TRBV4-3 with TRBJ1-5; unclear D gene. Trimming took off 0 bases at V and 7 bases at J, with 13 bases between the two ends. Germline V gene lookup returns CDR1 LGHNA and CDR2 YSLEER. The CDR3 runs 15 residues. The CDR3 region is CASSQDVAAGQPQHF. CDR3 in DNA: TGCGCCAGCAGCCAAGATGTTGCCGCGGGACAGCCCCAGCATTTT.

The rearrangement joins TRBV2 to TRBJ2-2; D is unclear. Trimming removed 6 bases at V and 6 bases at J, with 11 bases between. Germline assignment: CDR1 SNHLY and CDR2 FYNNEI. The CDR3 spans 13 residues. The CDR3 nucleotides are TGTGCCAGCAGCGTAACTGCCCCCGGGGAGCTGTTTTTT. It yields the protein CASSVTAPGELFF.

This clone was observed a few times. In DNA, the CDR3 is TGCGCCAGCAGCCAAGATCCCGGGGGGGCGTGGAATGAGCAGTTCTTC. Protein product: CASSQDPGGAWNEQFF. The rearrangement joins TRBV4-1 to TRBJ2-1; TRBD2 matches 8 bases. CDR3 size: 16 residues. Germline CDR1 MGHRA, CDR2 YSYEKL. V lost 0 bases, J lost 7 bases, and 8 bases stayed unmatched.

This clone was observed a few times. The J gene is TRBJ1-3, the V gene TRBV11-2; D remains ambiguous. The V and J ends lost 1 base and 0 bases respectively, with 7 bases between them. The germline V gene has CDR1 SGHAT and CDR2 FQNNGV. The length of the CDR3 is 15 residues. The CDR3 is CASSLGGGSGNTIYF. The CDR3 nucleotides are TGTGCCAGCAGCTTAGGAGGTGGCTCTGGAAACACCATATATTTT.

This clone has just one count. The CDR3 DNA sequence: TGTGCCAGCAGCCCGGGAGGGGGGTCTGAAGCTTTCTTT. Protein product: CASSPGGGSEAFF. This sequence joins TRBV11-2 and TRBJ1-1; D is possibly TRBD1 (6 bases). The CDR3 runs 13 residues. The germline V and J ends were trimmed by 5 bases and 6 bases, with 13 bases remaining between them. CDR1 and CDR2 from the germline V gene are SGHAT and FQNNGV.

The V call is TRBV9, the J call TRBJ2-1; perhaps TRBD1 as D (6 bases). In germline, CDR1 is SGDLS, CDR2 YYNGEE. Deletions cut 3 bases from V and 7 bases from J, with 17 bases between. This CDR3 region has 15 residues. The CDR3 region is CASSASGTKVNEQFF. Here the CDR3 DNA reads TGTGCCAGCAGCGCATCCGGGACAAAGGTTAATGAGCAGTTCTTC.

V is TRBV27 and J is TRBJ2-7, with D maybe TRBD1 (5 bases). CDR1 MNHEY and CDR2 SMNVEV come from the germline V gene (reference sequence). Trimming left V 3 bases short and J 2 bases short, with 8 bases between. This CDR3 spans 13 amino acids. CDR3 region: CASSLGRAYEQYF. The CDR3, as DNA: TGTGCCAGCAGTTTGGGCAGGGCCTACGAGCAGTACTTC.

This clone has just a few counts. The CDR3 DNA sequence: TGTGCCAGCAGTGAGTTAGGCAGGTCCTACAATGAGCAGTTCTTC. Residues: CASSELGRSYNEQFF. The gene calls are TRBV25-1 and TRBJ2-1; no clear D. Germline V gene lookup returns CDR1 MGHDK and CDR2 SYGVNS. The CDR3 is 15 amino acids. V lost 3 bases, J lost 1 base, and 10 bases lay in between.

The rearrangement uses TRBV5-1 and TRBJ1-1; TRBD1 matches 10 bases. CDR1 is SGHRS, CDR2 YFSETQ, per germline. The CDR3 has 17 amino acids. V lost 4 bases, J lost 3 bases, and 12 bases stayed unmatched. This CDR3 is CASSIGPTGTGDTEAFF. As DNA, the CDR3 is TGCGCCAGCAGCATCGGGCCGACCGGGACAGGGGACACTGAAGCTTTCTTT.

The chain employs TRBV18 and TRBJ1-1, with D perhaps matching TRBD1 (6 bases). Germline assignment: CDR1 KGHSH and CDR2 LQKENI. V was trimmed by 2 bases and J by 1 base, leaving 11 bases between them. The CDR3 has 15 residues. The CDR3: CASSPTETGNTEAFF. The CDR3 bases are TGTGCCAGCTCACCAACCGAGACAGGGAACACTGAAGCTTTCTTT.

The chain combines TRBV7-6 with TRBJ2-3; TRBD2 agrees at 7 bases. The trim removed 5 bases at V and 4 bases at J, leaving 9 bases unmatched. Germline assignment: CDR1 SGHVS and CDR2 FNYEAQ. This CDR3 contains 15 residues. The CDR3 nucleotides are TGTGCCAGCAGCCCAGGTTGGGGGGGGGCAGATACGCAGTATTTT. It specifies CASSPGWGGADTQYF.